This T cell receptor beta chain was recovered during a study of blood T cell repertoires in COVID-19. Study-wide background: The study drew acute and convalescent COVID-19 samples from the United States, Italy and Spain.

There are 16 residues in the CDR3. Germline values: CDR1 KGHSH, CDR2 LQKENI. Trimming cost V 3 bases and J 0 bases, with 15 bases left between them. TCRdb keeps only in-frame clones here, not all; method: immunoSEQ multiplex PCR. This table holds around 150,000 clones, about 88% found once. This rearrangement joins TRBV18 to TRBJ2-7, with D perhaps TRBD1 (5 bases). The origin of this receptor is a man aged 60 to 75 with active or convalescent COVID-19. The sequencing input was peripheral blood. CDR3: CASSPNPPGNSYEQYF. The CDR3 region has the DNA TGTGCCAGCTCACCCAATCCCCCAGGGAACTCCTACGAGCAGTACTTC.